This T cell receptor (beta chain) was recovered during a study of OX40 agonist ivuxolimab in advanced cancers. CDR3 length: 16 amino acids. V dropped 3 bases and J dropped 0 bases, with 14 bases sitting between them. CDR1 is MDHEN, CDR2 SYDVKM, per germline. A single count supports this clone. The table came from immunoSEQ multiplex PCR; TCRdb's copy has only in-frame clones and leaves some out. The data show about 88,000 clones, around 85% seen once. The receptor was derived from an adult with an advanced solid tumor such as melanoma, head and neck, liver or kidney cancer. Sequencing was performed on CD4+ or CD8+ T cells sorted from blood, taken in a trial of the OX40 agonist ivuxolimab. The chain employs TRBV28 and TRBJ1-2; D possibly corresponds to TRBD1 (6 bases). The DNA of the CDR3 is TGTGCCAGCAGTTTCGGGGGGCATCAGGCTAACTATGGCTACACCTTC. Its protein product is CASSFGGHQANYGYTF.